The 22 T cell receptor beta chains listed next were all sequenced from one sample in a study of regulatory T cells in long-lasting Graves disease. Time point given: persistent/refractory GD, antithyroid drugs over 5 years with positive TRAb. Scientists built the TCR library using RNA that was extracted from PBMCs. Construction of TCR beta libraries relied on iRepertoire HTBI primers and on Arm-PCR targeting CDR3 regions. TCRdb itself ran the multiplex PCR reads through MiXCR, one entry per CDR3 protein. Seen here are about 290,000 distinct CDR3 sequences, 22% observed once, and the top ten hold 56%. The material sequenced was peripheral blood mononuclear cells (PBMCs), taken when the disease was refractory, from a patient treated with antithyroid drugs. The receptors were gathered from a female donor with Graves disease.

In this sample, this clonotype turned up a few times. This sequence joins TRBV5-1 and TRBJ1-5; no definite D call. Germline assignment: CDR1 SGHRS and CDR2 YFSETQ. Trimming pared 1 base from V and 7 bases from J, leaving 12 bases between. The CDR3 length is 14 residues. The CDR3 loop is CASSLSAGSQPQHF. CDR3 nucleotide sequence: TGCGCCAGCAGCTTGTCGGCAGGCTCACAGCCCCAGCATTTT.

A word on this clonotype: A single base separates this from a much larger clone, so it may be a read error. This chain joins TRBV18 and TRBJ2-1, with D unclear. The CDR3 is 15 residues long. The V and J ends lost 3 bases and 10 bases respectively, with 19 bases between them. Germline loops: CDR1 KGHSH, CDR2 LQKENI. The CDR3 loop is CASSPAVLPPYEQFF. CDR3 nucleotides: TGTGCCAGCTCACCGGCAGTCCTTCCCCCCTACGAGCAGTTCTTC.

This clonotype was detected many times. The V gene is TRBV20-1, the J gene TRBJ2-5; D assignment may be TRBD1 or TRBD2 (6 bases each). Germline V gene sequence: CDR1 DFQATT, CDR2 SNEGSKA (reference sequence). V shed 5 bases and J shed 4 bases, with 11 bases lying between them. This CDR3 has 12 residues. CDR3 sequence reads: CSAVPGAETQYF. In nucleotides, the CDR3 is TGCAGTGCTGTCCCGGGGGCAGAGACCCAGTACTTC.

The chain uses TRBV6-1 and TRBJ2-5; perhaps TRBD2 as D (6 bases). The CDR3 consists of 14 residues. The germline V and J ends were trimmed by 7 bases and 5 bases, with 17 bases remaining between them. Germline CDR1 and CDR2: MNHNS and SASEGT. The CDR3 DNA reads TGTGCCAGCATTTATGGTTTGGAGGGCGAGACCCAGTACTTC. It translates to CASIYGLEGETQYF.

The gene calls are TRBV15 and TRBJ2-1; perhaps TRBD2 as D (5 bases). This CDR3 spans 17 amino acids. Germline CDR1 LNHNV, CDR2 YYDKDF (reference sequence). Trimming cost V 0 bases and J 1 base, with 13 bases left between them. The CDR3 protein is CATSRDLRASSYNEQFF. The CDR3 coding sequence is TGTGCCACCAGCAGAGATTTGAGGGCCTCGTCCTACAATGAGCAGTTCTTC.

In its sample, this clonotype was seen a few times. This sequence joins TRBV5-1 and TRBJ2-2; D unclear. This CDR3 region has 15 residues. CDR1 and CDR2 (germline): SGHRS, YFSETQ. The germline V and J ends were trimmed by 4 bases and 0 bases, with 10 bases remaining between them. The CDR3 region is CASSPVGTNTGELFF. The CDR3 bases are TGCGCCAGCAGCCCAGTGGGCACGAACACCGGGGAGCTGTTTTTT. Full variable domain (missing parts from reference TRBV5-1 and TRBJ2-2): KAGVTQTPRYLIKTRGQQVTLSCSPISGHRSVSWYQQTPGQGLQFLFEYFSETQRNKGNFPGRFSGRQFSNSRSEMNVSTLELGDSALYLCASSPVGTNTGELFFGEGSRLTVL.

Comment on this clonotype: This may be a read error: a much more frequent sequence differs by one nucleotide. The V call is TRBV20-1, the J call TRBJ2-7; the D gene could be TRBD1 or TRBD2 (5 bases each). Germline V lookup: CDR1 DFQATT, CDR2 SNEGSKA (reference sequence). This CDR3 comprises 13 residues. V was clipped by 4 bases and J by 3 bases, with 13 bases between them. In nucleotides, the CDR3 is TGCAGTGCTACCGGGGCCCACGACTACGAGCAGTACTTC. Its protein product is CSATGAHDYEQYF.

The chain employs TRBV28 and TRBJ2-1; no clear D. The CDR3 spans 16 residues. V dropped 3 bases and J dropped 1 base, with 13 bases sitting between them. Germline CDR1 and CDR2: MDHEN and SYDVKM. DNA of the CDR3: TGTGCCAGCAGTTTGAATGTGGGTGGTTCCTACAATGAGCAGTTCTTC. Encoded protein: CASSLNVGGSYNEQFF.

Ten or more counts support this clonotype. This rearrangement joins TRBV28 to TRBJ2-7; D unclear. The V gene's germline CDR1 is MDHEN and CDR2 SYDVKM. V gave up 3 bases and J gave up 4 bases, with 7 bases separating them. The CDR3 has 12 amino acids. The CDR3 here is CASSLAAYEQYF. The DNA of the CDR3 is TGTGCCAGCAGTTTGGCGGCGTACGAGCAGTACTTC.

The sample holds a few counts of this clonotype. The CDR3 loop reads CASSLGTSVGTGELFF. The CDR3, as DNA: TGTGCCAGCAGCTTAGGAACTAGCGTCGGCACCGGGGAGCTGTTTTTT. The chain employs TRBV7-3 and TRBJ2-2; 7 bases are a match to TRBD2. The V gene's germline CDR1 is SGHTA and CDR2 FQGTGA. J gave up 4 bases and V 2 bases, and 7 bases lay outside the gene matches. This CDR3 has 16 residues.

V usage is TRBV5-8 and J usage is TRBJ2-5; tentative D call: TRBD1 (6 bases). The CDR3 has 14 residues. V lost 0 bases and J 5 bases, leaving 11 bases between the germline ends. CDR1 and CDR2 (germline): SGHTS, YDEGEE. CDR3 bases: TGTGCCAGCAGCTTGGAGAGCAGGGGCGAGACCCAGTACTTC. This encodes CASSLESRGETQYF.

For this clonotype: A single base separates this from a much larger clone, so it may be a read error. This chain joins TRBV27 and TRBJ1-1; D is perhaps TRBD1 (5 bases). The CDR3 runs to 14 residues. Germline values: CDR1 MNHEY, CDR2 SMNVEV (reference sequence). V lost 3 bases to trimming and J lost 3 bases, with 11 bases between them. The chain's CDR3 is CASSLGRLHTEAFF. The CDR3 bases are TGTGCCAGCAGTTTGGGGCGGTTACACACTGAAGCTTTCTTT.

Remarks on this clonotype: A much larger clonotype is one base distant, so this may be a read error. Here the CDR3 reads CASGTTGGYEKLFF. The CDR3 DNA follows: TGTGCCAGCGGTACGACAGGGGGGTATGAAAAACTGTTTTTT. This chain links TRBV27 with TRBJ1-4; 9 bases map to TRBD1. CDR3 length: 14 amino acids. V was clipped by 8 bases and J by 6 bases; unmatched bases: 7. The germline gives CDR1 MNHEY, CDR2 SMNVEV (reference sequence).

The rearrangement uses TRBV2 and TRBJ2-2, with D perhaps matching TRBD2 (5 bases). Trimming left V 3 bases short and J 5 bases short, with 13 bases between. The length of the CDR3 is 15 residues. Germline values: CDR1 SNHLY, CDR2 FYNNEI. CDR3 sequence: CASSEATPGTGELFF. The CDR3 DNA follows: TGTGCCAGCAGTGAGGCCACGCCGGGGACCGGGGAGCTGTTTTTT.

This clonotype was picked up a small number of times. V usage is TRBV7-9 and J usage is TRBJ2-7, with 7 bases matching TRBD1. The trim removed 6 bases at V and 0 bases at J, leaving 11 bases unmatched. The CDR3 runs 16 residues. CDR1 and CDR2 (germline): SEHNR, FQNEAQ (reference sequence). CDR3 bases: TGTGCCAGCAGTTTACCTCCCGGGACAGTCTCCTACGAGCAGTACTTC. Translating it yields CASSLPPGTVSYEQYF.

The DNA of the CDR3 is TGCAGTGCTAGAGGGCCCCTTCGGGAGGGCCTTACAGATACGCAGTATTTT. Its translation: CSARGPLREGLTDTQYF. The V call is TRBV20-1, the J call TRBJ2-3, with 8 bases lining up with TRBD2. This CDR3 is built from 17 residues. Trimming removed 1 base from V and 3 bases from J; junction bases left unmatched: 12. CDR1 and CDR2 from the germline V gene are DFQATT and SNEGSKA (reference sequence).

The chain uses TRBV20-1 and TRBJ1-5; a possible D gene is TRBD1 (5 bases). CDR1 and CDR2 from the germline V gene are DFQATT and SNEGSKA (reference sequence). The CDR3 contains 14 residues. Trimming left V 3 bases short and J 7 bases short, with 16 bases between. The CDR3 nucleotides read TGCAGTGCTAGTCGGGGCCTTAGATCCCAGCCCCAGCATTTT. Translating gives CSASRGLRSQPQHF.

This chain uses TRBV6-2 or TRBV6-3 with TRBJ1-1; D is unclear. V was pared by 7 bases and J by 2 bases, with 8 bases between. Germline CDR1 is MNHEY and CDR2 is SVGEGT. The CDR3 contains 12 residues. This CDR3 reads CASKDSNTEAFF. DNA of the CDR3: TGTGCCAGCAAGGACTCAAACACTGAAGCTTTCTTT.

The rearrangement joins TRBV20-1 to TRBJ1-5; TRBD1 agrees at 9 bases. This CDR3 has 13 residues. CDR1 DFQATT and CDR2 SNEGSKA come from the germline V gene (reference sequence). V lost 5 bases and J lost 5; bases outside the gene matches: 4. CDR3 DNA sequence: TGCAGTGCTCCGCGGACAGGGGATCAGCCCCAGCATTTT. Its translation: CSAPRTGDQPQHF.

This clonotype was detected a few times. This chain links TRBV29-1 with TRBJ2-7; 9 bases match TRBD2. The junction had 17 bases not matched to a gene; V was cut back by 4 bases and J by 1 base. This CDR3 is 18 amino acids long. Germline V gives CDR1 SQVTM, CDR2 ANQGSEA. The CDR3 nucleotides read TGCAGCGTTGCAGGCGGGCGGGAGGGTTGGTCCTCTTCCTACGAGCAGTACTTC. Translation gives CSVAGGREGWSSSYEQYF.

This clonotype has more than one count but fewer than ten. The chain uses TRBV29-1 and TRBJ1-1; D uncertain. Trimming pared 4 bases from V and 5 bases from J, leaving 2 bases between. CDR1 and CDR2 from the germline V gene are SQVTM and ANQGSEA. The CDR3 runs 9 residues. The CDR3 protein is CSVGTEAFF. CDR3 coding DNA: TGCAGCGTTGGTACTGAAGCTTTCTTT. Full variable domain (missing parts from reference TRBV29-1 and TRBJ1-1): SAVISQKPSRDICQRGTSLTIQCQVDSQVTMMFWYRQQPGQSLTLIATANQGSEATYESGFVIDKFPISRPNLTFSTLTVSNMSPEDSSIYLCSVGTEAFFGQGTRLTVV.

This clonotype has more than one count but fewer than ten. The chain employs TRBV28 and TRBJ1-2, with D perhaps TRBD1 (6 bases). The CDR3 has 13 amino acids. The V end lost 6 bases, the J end lost 6 bases, and 14 bases lay between the germline ends. Germline V gives CDR1 MDHEN, CDR2 SYDVKM. This CDR3 reads CASRQQGPNGYTF. CDR3 DNA: TGTGCCAGCAGACAACAGGGCCCCAATGGCTACACCTTC.